A selection of T cell receptor beta chains follows, all from one sample in a study of cytomegalovirus exposure and HLA in healthy donors. Generated by immunoSEQ multiplex PCR, the TCRdb table keeps only in-frame clones and is missing some. The sample holds some 180,000 clones, roughly 77% seen once. Sequencing was done on a sample of PBMCs. The receptor set was obtained from a woman aged 25 to 39 in good health and CMV-seronegative. CDR3s include the opening cysteine and the closing phenylalanine or tryptophan. The D gene is left open where the match is weak. Where a row states a size, it is once, few, many or the class of an expanded clone; other rows omit it.

clone_size	d_call	v_call	j_call	cdr3_nt	cdr3_aa
once	TRBD2	TRBV10-1	TRBJ2-3	TGCGCCAGCAGTGATTCGATGTGGCGGGGGGACGGGAGCACAGATACGCAGTATTTT	CASSDSMWRGDGSTDTQYF
NA	TRBD1	TRBV5-6	TRBJ2-7	TGTGCCAGCAGCTACACGGTGACAGGGATCTACGAGCAGTACTTC	CASSYTVTGIYEQYF
few	NA	TRBV29-1	TRBJ2-6	TGCAGCGTGACTCACGGGGTTGGGGCCAACGTCCTGACTTTC	CSVTHGVGANVLTF
NA	NA	TRBV18	TRBJ2-7	TGTGCCAGCTCACCTCGACAGGTTGCCTACGAGCAGTACTTC	CASSPRQVAYEQYF
NA	NA	TRBV18	TRBJ1-4	TGTGCCAGCTACACCTCAGGGCGTGCAACTAATGAAAAACTGTTTTTT	CASYTSGRATNEKLFF
NA	TRBD1	TRBV30	TRBJ1-3	TGTGCCTGGAGTGTACGCAGGGGGCTATATGGAAACACCATATATTTT	CAWSVRRGLYGNTIYF
NA	NA	TRBV7-9	TRBJ1-1	TGTGCCAGCAGCCCCCCCACCGGGGGGGTTAACACTGAAGCTTTCTTT	CASSPPTGGVNTEAFF
once	NA	TRBV7-3	TRBJ2-2	TGTGCCAGCAGCTTAGTGGGGGGGCGTTACACCGGGGAGCTGTTTTTT	CASSLVGGRYTGELFF
NA	NA	TRBV4-3	TRBJ2-2	TGCGCCAGCAGCCACGGAGGGGGCAGCGGGGAGCTGTTTTTT	CASSHGGGSGELFF
NA	TRBD2	TRBV6-5	TRBJ2-7	TGTGCCAGCAGACGGGGATCTAGCGGAGGTTACGAGCAGTACTTC	CASRRGSSGGYEQYF
NA	NA	TRBV9	TRBJ2-7	TGTGCCAGCAGCGCCCGGGACAACCCCTCCTACGAGCAGTACTTC	CASSARDNPSYEQYF
few	TRBD1	TRBV19	TRBJ1-4	TGTGCCAGTAGTATCACCGGGACAGGGGAAGAAAAACTGTTTTTT	CASSITGTGEEKLFF
NA	NA	TRBV25-1	TRBJ2-6	TGTGCCAGCAGTTTAGCTGGGGCCAACGTCCTGACTTTC	CASSLAGANVLTF
NA	NA	TRBV7-9	TRBJ1-2	TGTGCCAGCAGTCCCCGAGAGGGAAGCTATGGCTACACCTTC	CASSPREGSYGYTF
NA	NA	TRBV7-7	TRBJ2-7	TGTGCCAGCAGCGATGACATCTACGAGCAGTACTTC	CASSDDIYEQYF
NA	NA	TRBV7-7	TRBJ2-7	TGTGCCAGCAGTCAACAGGTAGACTACGAGCAGTACTTC	CASSQQVDYEQYF
NA	TRBD2	TRBV7-3	TRBJ2-1	TGTGCCAGCAGCTTAAGTGGACTAGGGTCCTACAATGAGCAGTTCTTC	CASSLSGLGSYNEQFF
NA	NA	TRBV29-1	TRBJ2-7	TGCAGCGTTCTAGGCTACGAGCAGTACTTC	CSVLGYEQYF
few	TRBD1	TRBV19	TRBJ1-6	TGTGCCAGTAGTATACAATCGGGACAGCCGCGGCCACCCCTCCACTTT	CASSIQSGQPRPPLHF
NA	TRBD2	TRBV4-3	TRBJ2-2	TGCGCCAGCAGCCAAGATCCTAGCGGGGGATCCGGGGAGCTGTTTTTT	CASSQDPSGGSGELFF
NA	TRBD2	TRBV5-4	TRBJ2-1	TGTGCCAGCAGCTTGGGCCCACAGGGGCGGGGGGGCTCCTACAATGAGCAGTTCTTC	CASSLGPQGRGGSYNEQFF
NA	TRBD2	TRBV2	TRBJ2-2	TGTGCCAGCAGTGTCCGGCTAGCGGCTACAGGCGGGGAGCTGTTTTTT	CASSVRLAATGGELFF
NA	TRBD1	TRBV5-5	TRBJ1-4	TGTGCCAGCAGCAGCGACCTTAAATTCAGGGGGAATGAAAAACTGTTTTTT	CASSSDLKFRGNEKLFF
NA	TRBD2	TRBV4-2	TRBJ2-3	TGTGCCAGCAGCCAACACACTAGCGGGGGGGGGACAGATACGCAGTATTTT	CASSQHTSGGGTDTQYF
NA	NA	TRBV6-5	TRBJ1-1	TGTGCCAGCAGTTACTCGGAAGGGACTGAGGCTTTCTTT	CASSYSEGTEAFF
NA	TRBD1	TRBV5-1	TRBJ1-4	TGCGCCAGCAGCCGGGACAGAGATAATGAAAAACTGTTTTTT	CASSRDRDNEKLFF
NA	TRBD1	TRBV25-1	TRBJ1-3	TGTGCCAGCAGCTCAGGGGGCGCCGAAAACACCATATATTTT	CASSSGGAENTIYF
NA	TRBD2	TRBV18	TRBJ2-7	TGTGCCAGCTCACCTAGGACTAGCGGGGTTTACGAGCAGTACTTC	CASSPRTSGVYEQYF
NA	NA	TRBV5-1	TRBJ2-2	TGCGCCAGCAGCGCTGCGCAATCCCCCGGGGAGCTGTTTTTT	CASSAAQSPGELFF
few	NA	TRBV5-4	TRBJ1-2	TGTGCCAGCAGCTTGGATCCCAGTCACTATGGCTACACCTTC	CASSLDPSHYGYTF
NA	NA	TRBV6-4	TRBJ2-2	TGTGCCAGCACTCCAGAGGAGGGGAGTGGGGAGCTGTTTTTT	CASTPEEGSGELFF
NA	NA	TRBV21-1	TRBJ1-6	TGTGCCCGACCGGGACAGGGCGATTCACCCCTCCACTTT	CARPGQGDSPLHF
NA	NA	TRBV4-1	TRBJ1-1	TGCGCCAGCAGCCAAGAGGTAGGCGGGGCTCCCCCTGAAGCTTTCTTT	CASSQEVGGAPPEAFF
NA	TRBD2	TRBV29-1	TRBJ2-1	TGCAGCGTTGCAATTCTAGCGGGGGCCGTTAGCTCCTACAATGAGCAGTTCTTC	CSVAILAGAVSSYNEQFF
NA	NA	TRBV7-2	TRBJ1-3	TGTGCCAGCAGCTTATCCGGGACTGGGACGAGGTCTGGAAACACCATATATTTT	CASSLSGTGTRSGNTIYF
NA	NA	TRBV7-7	TRBJ1-1	TGTGCCAGCAGCCCTATCCGGGGGGCTGAAGCTTTCTTT	CASSPIRGAEAFF
NA	TRBD1	TRBV2	TRBJ2-3	TGTGCCAGCATCCTCACCGGGACAGGGTCCACAGATACGCAGTATTTT	CASILTGTGSTDTQYF
NA	TRBD1	TRBV6-1	TRBJ1-2	TGTGCCAGCAGTGTTCCCGGGACAGCGAGACCCATATCCTTC	CASSVPGTARPISF
NA	NA	TRBV2	TRBJ2-3	TGTGCCAGCAGGGCACAGGGGGGGGATCTTACGCAGTATTTT	CASRAQGGDLTQYF
NA	NA	TRBV27	TRBJ1-6	TGTGCCAGCAGTTTTCGACAGGTCAATTCACCCCTCCACTTT	CASSFRQVNSPLHF
NA	TRBD1	TRBV27	TRBJ2-7	TGTGCCAGCAGTTTATGGGCCAGGGGGCACCACGAGCAGTACTTC	CASSLWARGHHEQYF
NA	NA	TRBV5-1	TRBJ1-5	TGCGCCAGCAGCTTGGACGGGGGAGATCAGCCCCAGCATTTT	CASSLDGGDQPQHF
NA	TRBD2	TRBV27	TRBJ2-3	TGTGCCAGCAGTACGCTAGCGGCCAGCACAGATACGCAGTATTTT	CASSTLAASTDTQYF
NA	TRBD1	TRBV5-1	TRBJ2-7	TGCGCCAGCAGCCTTAATGGGGGTGGACAGGGAAGTAGCGAGCAGTACTTC	CASSLNGGGQGSSEQYF
NA	NA	TRBV7-9	TRBJ1-5	TGTGCCAGCAGCTTAGGCCAGTATAGCAATCAGCCCCAGCATTTT	CASSLGQYSNQPQHF
NA	NA	TRBV12-5	TRBJ1-2	TGTGCTAGTGGTTTGATAGCTAACTATGGCTACACCTTC	CASGLIANYGYTF
NA	TRBD1	TRBV2	TRBJ1-2	TGTGCCAGCGGACAGGGGGCGGGTGGCTACACCTTC	CASGQGAGGYTF
NA	NA	TRBV2	TRBJ1-2	TGTGCCAGCAGTGAAGCGGGGGGAGCGTATGGCTACACCTTC	CASSEAGGAYGYTF
NA	TRBD2	TRBV10-3	TRBJ2-4	TGTGCCATCAGTCCCCGACTAGCGGGTCGAGCCAAAAACATTCAGTACTTC	CAISPRLAGRAKNIQYF
NA	TRBD1	TRBV10-2	TRBJ1-2	TGCGCCAGCAGTGAGTCCGGACAGGGTGGAGGCTACACCTTC	CASSESGQGGGYTF
once	TRBD1	TRBV30	TRBJ2-5	TGTGCCTGGAGTCTCGCCGTGGGACAGTTCCAAGAGACCCAGTACTTC	CAWSLAVGQFQETQYF
few	NA	TRBV20-1	TRBJ2-5	TGCAGCCTCCTGGAGACCCAGTACTTC	CSLLETQYF
NA	TRBD1	TRBV30	TRBJ1-1	TGTGCCTGGAGTGTACAGGGGGCAGGTGAAGCTTTCTTT	CAWSVQGAGEAFF
NA	TRBD1	TRBV4-2	TRBJ1-2	TGTGCCAGCAGCCAAGGATTACCCGGACAGGGCGGTTCCTTTGGCTACACCTTC	CASSQGLPGQGGSFGYTF
NA	TRBD1	TRBV27	TRBJ1-2	TGTGCCAGCAGTCTCTCTTGGGACAGGAGGGGCTACACCTTC	CASSLSWDRRGYTF
NA	TRBD2	TRBV5-1	TRBJ2-5	TGCGCCAGCAGCTTGGAGGGACTAGCGGGGAAGGAGACCCAGTACTTC	CASSLEGLAGKETQYF
NA	NA	TRBV7-9	TRBJ2-3	TGTGCCAGCAGCTTGTCCGGAGATACGCAGTATTTT	CASSLSGDTQYF
NA	TRBD1	TRBV5-1	TRBJ2-7	TGCGCCAGCAGGCTGCAGGGGGCTGACGAGCAGTACTTC	CASRLQGADEQYF
NA	TRBD2	TRBV10-1	TRBJ2-2	TGCGCCAGCAGGGTGATCGGACTAGCGGGGACCGGGGAGCTGTTTTTT	CASRVIGLAGTGELFF
NA	TRBD2	TRBV6-5	TRBJ2-3	TGTGCCAGCAGTTACTCGGCCGGGGGGGCCGATACGCAGTATTTT	CASSYSAGGADTQYF